The clone carrying this TCR beta chain was picked up a small number of times. The target antigen is unknown. The data are from a study of T-cell reconstitution after alpha-beta-depleted transplantation in children. Findings of the study overall: Alpha-beta T cells present about two months after transplant were reported to originate from several hundred expanded graft clones. Some patients' high day-60 TCRbeta diversity was traced to surviving recipient T cells and thymic progenitors. T-cell counts and diversity at one year following transplant were attributed mainly to newly produced T cells.

Preparation of the TCRbeta library was carried out with unique molecular identifiers. TCRdb called the PCR reads again in MiXCR, with one record for every CDR3 protein. The table shows around 300,000 distinct CDR3 sequences, with 20% to 30% occurring only once. The CDR3 spans 15 residues. Germline values: CDR1 SGHDT, CDR2 YYEEEE. Losses at the gene ends were 4 bases for V and 3 bases for J; bases not matched to a gene: 7. Here the sequenced sample was PBMCs, mostly from graft donor cells, taken 180 days after TCRalphabeta/CD19-depleted stem cell transplant. The receptor was isolated from a male patient younger than 18 who had a stem cell transplant for acute lymphoblastic leukemia, so the T cells may come from the graft donor. The chain uses TRBV5-6 and TRBJ2-1; 7 bases are shared with TRBD2. This chain's CDR3 is CASSIRGGSYNEQFF. In DNA form, the CDR3 reads TGTGCCAGCAGCATACGTGGCGGGAGCTACAATGAGCAGTTCTTC.